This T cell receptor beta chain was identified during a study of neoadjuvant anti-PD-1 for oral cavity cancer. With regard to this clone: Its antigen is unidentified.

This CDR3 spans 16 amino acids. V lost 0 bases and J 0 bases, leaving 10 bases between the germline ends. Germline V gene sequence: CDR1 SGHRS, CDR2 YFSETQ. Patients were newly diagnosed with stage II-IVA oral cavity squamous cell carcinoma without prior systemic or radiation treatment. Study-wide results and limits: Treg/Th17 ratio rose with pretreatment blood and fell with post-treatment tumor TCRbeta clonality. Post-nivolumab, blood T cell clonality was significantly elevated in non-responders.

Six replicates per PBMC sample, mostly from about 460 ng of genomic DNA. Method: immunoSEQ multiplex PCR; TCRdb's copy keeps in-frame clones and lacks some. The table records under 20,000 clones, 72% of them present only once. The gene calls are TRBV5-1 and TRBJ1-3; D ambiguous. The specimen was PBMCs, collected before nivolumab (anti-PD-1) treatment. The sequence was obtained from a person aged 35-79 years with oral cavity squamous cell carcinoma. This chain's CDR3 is CASSLVGRNSGNTIYF. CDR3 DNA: TGCGCCAGCAGCTTGGTAGGGCGGAACTCTGGAAACACCATATATTTT.